The sequence of this TCR beta chain was determined in a study of T-cell reconstitution after alpha-beta-depleted transplantation in children. Overall study findings and caveats: It was surviving recipient T cells and thymic progenitors that gave some patients high TCRbeta diversity at day 60. The origin of alpha-beta T cells about two months after transplant was reportedly several hundred expanded graft clones. The main origin of T-cell counts and diversity one year after transplant was newly produced T cells.

Unique molecular identifiers featured in how the TCRbeta library was prepared. Using its own MiXCR run on the PCR reads, TCRdb lists one record per CDR3 protein. The sample yields around 16,000 distinct CDR3 sequences, around 8% seen once. The CDR3 contains 12 residues. Looked up from germline, CDR1 is MNHEY and CDR2 is SVGAGI. V lost 6 bases and J 7 bases, leaving 12 bases between the germline ends. This clonotype was counted ten times or more. Its antigen is unidentified. This sequence originates from a boy under two years old who had a stem cell transplant for Wiskott-Aldrich syndrome, so the T cells may come from the graft donor. The V gene is TRBV6-5, the J gene TRBJ1-2; possibly TRBD1 for D (6 bases). The sample here was PBMCs, mostly from graft donor cells, taken 60 days after TCRalphabeta/CD19-depleted stem cell transplant. Written as DNA, the CDR3 is TGTGCCAGCAGCCCAGGGGTTACTGGCTACACCTTC. This translates into CASSPGVTGYTF.